This T cell receptor beta chain is from a study of blood T cell repertoires in COVID-19. On the study more broadly: Some COVID-19 samples were acute and others convalescent; all came from the United States, Italy and Spain. Sources were T cells, B-cell-depleted T cells, or PBMCs; the material itself was cDNA or gDNA.

Clinical histories supplied by participants themselves formed the basis of cohort assignment. This clone showed up just once. The protocol was immunoSEQ multiplex PCR, while the TCRdb copy is restricted to in-frame clones and leaves out a portion. Among fewer than 200,000 clones listed, less than 90% were seen once. This sequence was found in a human donor with acute COVID-19. The donor label of this sample is uncertain. The sequenced sample was PBMCs or T cells enriched from blood (not recorded which).

The CDR3: CASSEQGQTNEKLFF. Here the CDR3 DNA reads TGTGCCAGCAGTGAGCAGGGGCAGACGAATGAAAAACTGTTTTTT. The V gene is TRBV25-1, the J gene TRBJ1-4; the D gene is possibly TRBD1 (6 bases). The CDR3 loop spans 15 amino acids. CDR1 is MGHDK and CDR2 is SYGVNS in the germline V gene. V was trimmed by 3 bases and J by 5 bases, leaving 13 bases between them.